This TCR beta chain was documented in a study of cytomegalovirus exposure and HLA in healthy donors. PCR used 60 Vbeta primers and 13 Jbeta primers. Measured with immunoSEQ multiplex PCR; TCRdb has only the in-frame clones, and not every one. The sample holds over 100,000 clones, 70% to 80% seen once. General study points: A few chains tied to CMV proved CMV antigen-specific in vitro.

Comments on this clone: Its antigen is currently unknown.

V was trimmed by 6 bases and J by 0 bases, leaving 12 bases between them. The CDR3 has 14 residues. Looked up from germline, CDR1 is SGDLS and CDR2 is YYNGEE. Sequenced input: PBMCs. The source of this sequence is a female donor in good health and CMV-seropositive. The chain joins TRBV9 to TRBJ1-2; D possibly corresponds to TRBD1 (6 bases). This chain's CDR3 is CASTSTGANYGYTF. The CDR3, as DNA: TGTGCCAGCACATCGACAGGAGCTAACTATGGCTACACCTTC.